Presented here are 18 T cell receptor beta chains from one specimen sequenced in a study of blood T cell repertoires in COVID-19. Sequencing used immunoSEQ multiplex PCR; TCRdb keeps in-frame clones, though not all of them. The sample records around 31,000 clones, 80% to 90% being singletons. Material: peripheral blood. These receptors all come from an older man with acute or convalescent COVID-19.

The chain couples TRBV9 to TRBJ1-2; no reliable D call. V was shortened by 3 bases and J by 2 bases, with 11 bases between the two germline ends. Germline V gives CDR1 SGDLS, CDR2 YYNGEE. The CDR3 length is 14 residues. The DNA for the CDR3 is TGTGCCAGCAGCGCCCGCTGGCAAAACTATGGCTACACCTTC. As protein: CASSARWQNYGYTF.

The chain carries TRBV14 and TRBJ1-1, with a possible D match to TRBD1 (6 bases). The CDR3 runs 12 residues. Between the trimmed V and J ends, which lost 4 bases and 10 bases, there was a span of 13 bases. The V gene's germline CDR1 is SGHDN and CDR2 FVKESK. In nucleotides, the CDR3 is TGTGCCAGCAGCCTTCCGGGACAAGCAGCTTTCTTT. This sequence encodes CASSLPGQAAFF. The entire variable domain, with the rest obtained from reference TRBV14 and TRBJ1-1, is as follows: EAGVTQFPSHSVIEKGQTVTLRCDPISGHDNLYWYRRVMGKEIKFLLHFVKESKQDESGMPNNRFLAERTGGTYSTLKVQPAELEDSGVYFCASSLPGQAAFFGQGTRLTVV.

The rearrangement links TRBV29-1 to TRBJ1-1; D gene ambiguous. CDR1 is SQVTM and CDR2 is ANQGSEA in the germline V gene. This CDR3 has 14 amino acids. V was trimmed by 1 base and J by 1 base, leaving 10 bases between them. The CDR3 is CSVEVTRGNTEAFF. The CDR3, as DNA: TGCAGCGTTGAAGTGACCCGGGGGAACACTGAAGCTTTCTTT. Filled out from reference TRBV29-1 and TRBJ1-1, the complete variable domain reads SAVISQKPSRDICQRGTSLTIQCQVDSQVTMMFWYRQQPGQSLTLIATANQGSEATYESGFVIDKFPISRPNLTFSTLTVSNMSPEDSSIYLCSVEVTRGNTEAFFGQGTRLTVV.

This clone was found once. The V gene is TRBV5-1, the J gene TRBJ1-2; TRBD1 might be the D (5 bases). Germline loops: CDR1 SGHRS, CDR2 YFSETQ. The CDR3 has 15 amino acids. V gave up 0 bases and J gave up 6 bases, with 15 bases separating them. CDR3 amino acids: CASSLVRGEEDGYTF. CDR3 coding DNA: TGCGCCAGCAGCTTGGTTAGAGGGGAGGAAGATGGCTACACCTTC. The full variable domain, rest sourced from reference TRBV5-1 and TRBJ1-2, is KAGVTQTPRYLIKTRGQQVTLSCSPISGHRSVSWYQQTPGQGLQFLFEYFSETQRNKGNFPGRFSGRQFSNSRSEMNVSTLELGDSALYLCASSLVRGEEDGYTFGSGTRLTVV.

The V gene is TRBV9, the J gene TRBJ1-3; D gene ambiguous. In germline, CDR1 is SGDLS, CDR2 YYNGEE. CDR3 length equals 13 residues. V lost 5 bases to trimming and J lost 2 bases, with 8 bases between them. The CDR3 sequence: CASSPAAGNTIYF. As DNA, the CDR3 is TGTGCCAGCAGTCCCGCGGCTGGAAACACCATATATTTT.

This clone came up once. J is TRBJ1-5 and V is TRBV5-1, with TRBD1 matching over 9 bases. With 4 bases clipped from V and 0 bases from J, the junction kept 5 bases outside the gene matches. The CDR3 extends over 16 amino acids. Germline values: CDR1 SGHRS, CDR2 YFSETQ. The CDR3 DNA sequence: TGCGCCAGCAGCCCCGGGACAGGGTATAGCAATCAGCCCCAGCATTTT. Translation: CASSPGTGYSNQPQHF.

The chain couples TRBV5-6 to TRBJ1-2; D is ambiguous. The CDR3 extends over 16 amino acids. Trimming took off 0 bases at V and 0 bases at J, with 12 bases between the two ends. Germline V gives CDR1 SGHDT, CDR2 YYEEEE. CDR3: CASSLGSAQPNYGYTF. The CDR3 DNA is TGTGCCAGCAGCTTGGGGTCCGCACAACCTAACTATGGCTACACCTTC.

J is TRBJ1-2 and V is TRBV2, with TRBD1 matching 10 bases. V gave up 7 bases and J gave up 4 bases; unmatched junction bases: 15. Germline V gene sequence: CDR1 SNHLY, CDR2 FYNNEI. The CDR3 has 17 residues. The CDR3 loop reads CASTIDGAGQGIYGYTF. In DNA form, the CDR3 reads TGTGCCAGCACTATCGATGGTGCGGGACAGGGGATCTATGGCTACACCTTC.

This chain connects TRBV7-8 to TRBJ2-1; maybe TRBD1 (6 bases). The CDR3 runs 18 residues. Deletions cut 1 base from V and 4 bases from J, with 20 bases between. The V gene's germline CDR1 is SGHVS and CDR2 FQNEAQ. CDR3: CASSLGYGGRQAYNEQFF. The CDR3 DNA follows: TGTGCCAGCAGCTTAGGTTATGGGGGCCGTCAAGCATACAATGAGCAGTTCTTC.

This chain joins TRBV5-1 and TRBJ2-7, with 8 bases that match TRBD1. Losses at the gene ends were 0 bases for V and 3 bases for J; bases not matched to a gene: 14. Looked up from germline, CDR1 is SGHRS and CDR2 is YFSETQ. The CDR3 covers 18 residues. In DNA form, the CDR3 reads TGCGCCAGCAGCTTGGCCGGGACAGGAGGGGAGCCTTACTACGAGCAGTACTTC. Its translation is CASSLAGTGGEPYYEQYF.

The genes are TRBV10-3 and TRBJ1-1, with a possible D match to TRBD1 (5 bases). CDR3 length: 13 residues. Germline assignment: CDR1 ENHRY and CDR2 SYGVKD. Trimming pared 7 bases from V and 0 bases from J, leaving 9 bases between. This CDR3 is CAIKAGMNTEAFF. The CDR3 DNA reads TGTGCCATCAAAGCAGGGATGAACACTGAAGCTTTCTTT.

Details on this clone: Other DNA sequences of this sample code for an identical CDR3. The chain carries TRBV15 and TRBJ1-1, with TRBD1 as a possible D gene (5 bases). Germline V CDR1 and CDR2: LNHNV, YYDKDF (reference sequence). The CDR3 is 15 amino acids. V was pared by 0 bases and J by 3 bases, with 11 bases between. CDR3 DNA sequence: TGTGCCACCAGCAGAGATCGTTGGGGGGACACTGAAGCTTTCTTT. Protein: CATSRDRWGDTEAFF.

The chain combines TRBV5-6 with TRBJ2-1, with D perhaps TRBD1 (6 bases). Trimming shortened V by 0 bases and J by 4 bases, and 8 bases separated the two germline ends. Germline V gene data show CDR1 as SGHDT and CDR2 as YYEEEE. The CDR3 has 14 residues. The CDR3 loop is CASSLGTDYNEQFF. CDR3 DNA sequence: TGTGCCAGCAGCTTGGGGACAGATTACAATGAGCAGTTCTTC.

The genes are TRBV19 and TRBJ1-2, with TRBD1 matching 7 bases. The V and J ends lost 7 bases and 4 bases, in that order; junction bases with no gene match: 15. The CDR3 totals 16 residues. From germline, CDR1 is LNHDA and CDR2 SQIVND (reference sequence). The CDR3, as DNA: TGTGCCAGTAAGGTCCCGGGACAGACCCTTGGCTATGGCTACACCTTC. Amino acid sequence: CASKVPGQTLGYGYTF.

The sample holds one count of this clone. V usage is TRBV3-1 (or the pseudogene TRBV3-2) and J usage is TRBJ2-7; D is possibly TRBD2 (7 bases). This CDR3 region has 15 residues. CDR1 and CDR2 from the germline V gene are LGHDT and YNNKEL (reference sequence). V lost 0 bases and J 2 bases, leaving 11 bases between the germline ends. CDR3 DNA sequence: TGTGCCAGCAGCCAAGATTCCGGGGGGCCCTACGAGCAGTACTTC. It is translated as CASSQDSGGPYEQYF.

This clone was seen a single time. V is TRBV10-3 and J is TRBJ2-3, with 8 bases matching TRBD1. V gave up 4 bases and J gave up 1 base; unmatched junction bases: 7. The CDR3 length is 16 residues. Germline values: CDR1 ENHRY, CDR2 SYGVKD. The CDR3 nucleotides read TGTGCCATCAGTGCCTCGGACAGGGAGGGCACAGATACGCAGTATTTT. This encodes CAISASDREGTDTQYF.

This clone has only a few counts. The CDR3 nucleotides read TGTGCCAGCAGCTTAAGCGGGACAGGGGCCTTCTACGAGCAGTACTTC. Residues: CASSLSGTGAFYEQYF. The chain links TRBV7-8 to TRBJ2-7; TRBD1 agrees at 10 bases. The CDR3 is 16 residues long. Germline V gene data show CDR1 as SGHVS and CDR2 as FQNEAQ. Trimming took 2 bases from V and 3 from J; bases not matched to a gene: 7.

This chain uses TRBV28 with TRBJ1-3; no firm D call. CDR1 MDHEN and CDR2 SYDVKM come from the germline V gene. V was pared by 5 bases and J by 0 bases, with 14 bases between. The CDR3 has 16 amino acids. The CDR3 loop is CASSTRGLGSGNTIYF. CDR3 nucleotides: TGTGCCAGCAGTACCCGTGGACTGGGCTCTGGAAACACCATATATTTT.